This section outlines one TCR beta chain sequence together with its context. This clonotype was recorded many times. Its antigen specificity is not known. No clone much larger than this one lies a single base away; base qualities are absent. This entry belongs to a study of T cells in Graves' hyperthyroidism and ophthalmopathy (dated by TCRdb to the late 2010s). General notes on the study: Peripheral blood samples were taken at initial diagnosis, before any treatment was given. The study also compared thyroid tissue and blood T-cell repertoires from five or six Graves' hyperthyroidism patients. To identify distinguishing TCR V-J signatures, a discovery cohort of around 100 patients was used, comprising 40 to 45 with Graves' ophthalmopathy and under 60 with stable Graves' hyperthyroidism. The 100 or so discovery patients were divided at random into training and test sets in a 7:3 ratio. After blood sampling, hyperthyroidism patients were treated with methimazole at a starting dose of 30 mg daily, and ophthalmopathy patients were treated with high-dose intravenous methylprednisolone. An independent validation cohort of fewer than 20 hyperthyroidism patients and more than 15 patients who later progressed to ophthalmopathy tested prospective prediction of ophthalmopathy. TCR Vbeta CDR3 sequencing of 140 or so peripheral blood samples (43 ophthalmopathy, under 80 hyperthyroidism and roughly 17 progressor patients) is reported in the paper. Points the paper makes about the study in general: No statistical method was used to set the sample size in advance, and investigators knew the group allocation. Most expanded thyroid clonotypes (frequency above 0.001) were also detected in blood, suggesting blood repertoires may reflect thyroid immune responses. A 13 V-J signature model separated ophthalmopathy from stable hyperthyroidism, with 87.88% sensitivity and about 81% specificity in cross-validation and 80%/75% in testing. In validation, progression to ophthalmopathy was predicted by the model with around 71% sensitivity and 72.22% specificity, a median of 6.5 months before onset.

Trimming costs V 4 bases and J 4 bases, and their ends lie 17 bases apart. From the germline V gene, CDR1 is SGHAT and CDR2 is FQNNGV. The cysteine opens and the phenylalanine closes a CDR3 of 15 amino acids. Only CDR3 DNA remains: 45 bases, in frame from the first base. Ophthalmopathy patients had moderately to severely active disease, with a Clinical Activity Score of 3 or more, a NOSPECS grade of 4 or more, and a disease duration of less than 3 months. Any patient with an uncontrolled infection, another autoimmune disease, pregnancy or lactation was excluded. Clinical symptoms, serum thyroxine and TRAb, thyroid ultrasound, and orbital computed tomography formed the basis for the diagnoses. PBMCs were separated from 10 ml of fresh peripheral blood using Ficoll-Paque density gradient centrifugation. Trizol reagent was used to extract total RNA, and RNA quality was then checked on an Agilent 2100 Bioanalyzer.

The TCR beta CDR3 regions were amplified from the RNA transcripts. For the first round of RT-PCR on the TCR CDR3, the HTBI primer set was used together with the Qiagen OneStep RT-PCR kit. The libraries were constructed in a second round of multiplex PCR and then size-selected and purified. Sequencing of the libraries was done on an Illumina HiSeq2000 using paired-end 100 bp reads. Under the source paper's analysis protocol: SOAPnuke was used to process the raw data, throwing out any read that contained adapters or uncalled bases, had a mean Phred below 15, or lacked an exact constant-primer or identifier match. COPE v1.2.5 was used to merge the high-quality paired reads, and each unique nucleotide sequence was defined as a clonotype. MiTCR v1.1 was used to align the clonotypes against IMGT TRBV, TRBD and TRBJ reference segments. Analysis was restricted to V-J combinations with a frequency above 0.0001, which covered about 99% of repertoires. A TCS score was defined as the ratio between F50 (clonal expansion) and ExV (chaos), using BLOSUM62-based TCRdist between CDR3 peptides within each V-J. Welch's t-statistics and random forest reduced 500 to 550 V-J features to under 15, which were used in a naive Bayes classifier (R e1071). Through fastp at Q25 and MiXCR, TCRdb rebuilt clones from the public reads, retaining in-frame beta chains. Identical CDR3 proteins give one entry, which carries the most common genes and DNA. TCRdb's processing, not the study's, gives the V and J calls here. The sample table shows roughly 600,000 distinct CDR3 sequences, and 14% are seen once. Around 12% of the sample belongs to the ten largest clones.

Sequenced sample: blood. Recombination connected TRBV11-2 to TRBJ2-7; TRBD2 is a weak D gene call, 6 bases matching. The receptor's source is a woman between 45 and 60 years old with Graves' ophthalmopathy. The base sequence is TGTGCCAGCAGCTCTCCGGGACTCTCGATTTACGAGCAGTACTTC. This encodes CASSSPGLSIYEQYF.